This T cell receptor (beta chain) is from a study of control samples from healthy donors and cancer patients. Method: immunoSEQ multiplex PCR; TCRdb's copy keeps in-frame clones and lacks some. The sample shows some 120,000 clones, 88% of them seen only once. The V gene end was trimmed by 3 bases and the J gene end by 2 bases; junction bases not matched to a gene: 0. The CDR3 consists of 14 residues. CDR1 and CDR2 from the germline V gene are SNHLY and FYNNEI. Material for sequencing was blood. This chain links TRBV2 with TRBJ1-4, with 7 bases matching TRBD1. The TCR was taken from a woman in her sixties or seventies in good health. The CDR3 region is CASSDRGTNEKLFF. As DNA, the CDR3 is TGTGCCAGCAGTGACAGGGGGACTAATGAAAAACTGTTTTTT.